A single sample gave rise to the 20 T cell receptor beta chains below, sequenced in a study of long-term antiretroviral therapy in people with HIV. Assay version v3.0 of immunoSEQ was used, and it was run at survey level. The data were produced by immunoSEQ multiplex PCR, yet TCRdb's version contains in-frame clones alone and is incomplete. Here the sample spans about 19,000 clones, 76% being singletons. Here the sequenced sample was unsorted PBMCs, taken 0.5 years before starting antiretroviral therapy. These receptors all stem from a woman between 45 and 60 years old with HIV.

This chain uses TRBV30 with TRBJ2-4; the D is unclear. This CDR3 comprises 13 residues. Germline lookup yields CDR1 GTSNPN and CDR2 SVGIG (reference sequence). With 0 bases removed from V and 3 bases from J, the gap between germline ends came to 6 bases. The CDR3 here is CAWSVGGKNIQYF. The CDR3 DNA reads as TGTGCCTGGAGTGTGGGTGGCAAAAACATTCAGTACTTC.

This chain links TRBV5-4 with TRBJ2-5; a weak D match, TRBD2 (5 bases). This CDR3 has 14 amino acids. Trimming removed 0 bases at V and 2 bases at J, with 8 bases between. Germline CDR1 reads SGHNT; CDR2 reads YYREEE (reference sequence). The CDR3 DNA reads TGTGCCAGCAGCTTGGGTTCGGGGCAAGAGACCCAGTACTTC. Its protein product is CASSLGSGQETQYF.

The V and J genes are TRBV5-1 and TRBJ2-2; 7 bases are shared with TRBD1. This CDR3 spans 15 amino acids. Losses at the gene ends were 0 bases for V and 4 bases for J; bases not matched to a gene: 3. From germline, CDR1 is SGHRS and CDR2 YFSETQ. The DNA of the CDR3 is TGCGCCAGCAGCTTGGGAAGGGGGCTCACCGGGGAGCTGTTTTTT. Translation: CASSLGRGLTGELFF.

The chain uses TRBV5-1 and TRBJ1-1; D unclear. Germline V gives CDR1 SGHRS, CDR2 YFSETQ. The CDR3 extends over 12 amino acids. V gave up 4 bases and J gave up 1 base, with 5 bases separating them. Here the CDR3 DNA reads TGCGCCAGCAGCATGGAGAACACTGAAGCTTTCTTT. This codes for CASSMENTEAFF.

The chain recombines TRBV6-5 with TRBJ2-2, with TRBD2 identical over 8 bases. V shed 7 bases, J shed 4 bases, and the junction held 5 bases outside the gene matches. From germline, CDR1 is MNHEY and CDR2 SVGAGI. This CDR3 has 14 amino acids. The DNA of the CDR3 is TGTGCCAGCAAACGGGGGGGTGGCACCGGGGAGCTGTTTTTT. Its protein is CASKRGGGTGELFF.

The chain combines TRBV5-6 with TRBJ2-2; 11 nucleotides agree with TRBD1. The CDR3 covers 15 residues. The ends lost 2 bases at V and 5 bases at J; junction bases unmatched: 2. Per germline, CDR1 SGHDT and CDR2 YYEEEE. The CDR3 DNA reads as TGTGCCAGCAGCTTCGGGACAGGGGGTACCGGGGAGCTGTTTTTT. Protein sequence: CASSFGTGGTGELFF.

This clone came up a few times. The J gene is TRBJ1-5, the V gene TRBV10-3; no firm D call. This CDR3 comprises 15 residues. Trimming took 2 bases from V and 1 from J, leaving 9 bases between them. The germline V gene encodes CDR1 ENHRY and CDR2 SYGVKD. CDR3 DNA sequence: TGTGCCATCAGTGAGGAGAGAGGAAGCAATCAGCCCCAGCATTTT. Amino acid sequence: CAISEERGSNQPQHF.

This chain connects TRBV2 to TRBJ1-1; perhaps TRBD1 as D (6 bases). V lost 3 bases and J 5 bases, leaving 16 bases between the germline ends. The V gene's germline CDR1 is SNHLY and CDR2 FYNNEI. The CDR3 is 15 amino acids. This chain's CDR3 is CASSDVPGVVTEAFF. CDR3 nucleotide sequence: TGTGCCAGCAGTGACGTCCCAGGGGTTGTTACTGAAGCTTTCTTT.

The rearrangement uses TRBV6-1 and TRBJ2-3, with TRBD2 matching 9 bases. CDR1 and CDR2 from the germline V gene are MNHNS and SASEGT. The CDR3 is made up of 17 amino acids. Germline trimming cut 4 bases from V and 4 bases from J; bases unmatched to any gene: 12. CDR3 bases: TGTGCCAGCAGTGTTGGGGCTGCGGGGGGGCCCGCAGATACGCAGTATTTT. The encoded protein is CASSVGAAGGPADTQYF.

V usage is TRBV28 and J usage is TRBJ2-7; TRBD1 might be the D (5 bases). The CDR3 covers 16 residues. Germline assignment: CDR1 MDHEN and CDR2 SYDVKM. The V gene lost 6 bases and the J gene lost 2 bases, with 20 bases spanning the gap. DNA of the CDR3: TGTGCCAGCAGCTTGCTTAGTTGGGGCGAGGCCTACGAGCAGTACTTC. Translating gives CASSLLSWGEAYEQYF.

The chain employs TRBV7-9 and TRBJ2-5; 8 nucleotides agree with TRBD1. Germline V gene data show CDR1 as SEHNR and CDR2 as FQNEAQ (reference sequence). The CDR3 is 14 amino acids. V trimming: 4 bases; J trimming: 5 bases; junction bases outside the gene matches: 6. CDR3 residues: CASSSPTGEETQYF. The CDR3 DNA follows: TGTGCCAGCAGCTCCCCGACAGGGGAGGAGACCCAGTACTTC.

The chain is built from TRBV5-6 and TRBJ2-5; 11 nucleotides match TRBD1. V shed 4 bases, J shed 4 bases, and the junction held 12 bases outside the gene matches. Germline CDR1 is SGHDT and CDR2 is YYEEEE. The CDR3 spans 17 residues. This CDR3 is CASSLRGRTGGGETQYF. CDR3 DNA sequence: TGTGCCAGCAGCCTTAGGGGGCGGACAGGGGGCGGAGAGACCCAGTACTTC.

This chain uses TRBV4-1 with TRBJ1-4; no clear D. This CDR3 has 16 residues. Looked up from germline, CDR1 is MGHRA and CDR2 is YSYEKL. Trimming pared 0 bases from V and 0 bases from J, leaving 8 bases between. The CDR3 sequence: CASSQDGVATNEKLFF. Written as DNA, the CDR3 is TGCGCCAGCAGCCAAGATGGGGTTGCAACTAATGAAAAACTGTTTTTT.

The rearrangement links TRBV30 to TRBJ1-1, with 9 positions matching TRBD1. The CDR3 has 14 residues. The V segment lost 4 bases and the J segment 4 bases; nucleotides outside the gene matches: 7. Germline V gene data show CDR1 as GTSNPN and CDR2 as SVGIG (reference sequence). DNA of the CDR3: TGTGCCTGGACCCGACAGGGGGGAGTCACTGAAGCTTTCTTT. Amino acids: CAWTRQGGVTEAFF.

The rearrangement joins TRBV14 to TRBJ2-2, with 7 bases that match TRBD2. The V gene's germline CDR1 is SGHDN and CDR2 FVKESK. The V segment lost 1 base and the J segment 0 bases; nucleotides outside the gene matches: 2. The CDR3 sequence is 16 residues long. DNA for the CDR3: TGTGCCAGCAGCCAAGCCCTAGCGGCGAACACCGGGGAGCTGTTTTTT. Translated: CASSQALAANTGELFF.

This clone has only one observation. This sequence joins TRBV6-5 and TRBJ1-1; tentative D call: TRBD1 (5 bases). With 7 bases removed from V and 2 bases from J, the gap between germline ends came to 14 bases. CDR1 MNHEY and CDR2 SVGAGI come from the germline V gene. The CDR3 sequence is 14 residues long. CDR3 in amino acids: CASTLGAGNTEAFF. The CDR3 DNA is TGTGCCAGCACGTTAGGGGCTGGAAACACTGAAGCTTTCTTT.

The chain recombines TRBV5-6 with TRBJ2-2; D tentatively fits TRBD1 or TRBD2 (5 bases each). Germline loops: CDR1 SGHDT, CDR2 YYEEEE. Trimming pared 2 bases from V and 6 bases from J, leaving 14 bases between. This CDR3 is built from 15 residues. CDR3 bases: TGTGCCAGCAGCTTCTTCCAGGGAGTTTCCGGGGAGCTGTTTTTT. Encoded protein: CASSFFQGVSGELFF.

This clone was counted a few times. This CDR3 reads CASSESGVNTGELFF. In DNA, the CDR3 is TGTGCCAGCAGTGAAAGCGGGGTGAACACCGGGGAGCTGTTTTTT. V is TRBV2 and J is TRBJ2-2, with 7 bases lining up with TRBD2. This CDR3 region has 15 residues. V gave up 2 bases and J gave up 1 base; unmatched junction bases: 1. In germline, CDR1 is SNHLY, CDR2 FYNNEI.

This chain links TRBV30 with TRBJ1-4; D is ambiguous. The germline CDR1 and CDR2 sequences are GTSNPN and SVGIG (reference sequence). The CDR3 has 12 residues. V was pared by 5 bases and J by 4 bases, with 8 bases between. This CDR3 reads CAWEDGNEKLFF. CDR3 bases: TGTGCCTGGGAGGACGGTAATGAAAAACTGTTTTTT.

The chain's CDR3 is CASSLSGESLLGANVLTF. For the CDR3, the DNA is TGTGCCAGCAGCCTCTCCGGGGAGTCTCTGTTGGGGGCCAACGTCCTGACTTTC. The chain uses TRBV7-6 and TRBJ2-6, with D perhaps matching TRBD2 (5 bases). Per germline, CDR1 SGHVS and CDR2 FNYEAQ. The CDR3 contains 18 residues. The V end lost 5 bases, the J end lost 4 bases, and 21 bases lay between the germline ends.